This TCR beta chain was profiled in a study of early T cells in non-severe SARS-CoV-2 infection. The length of the CDR3 is 15 residues. Germline CDR1 SQVTM, CDR2 ANQGSEA. V shed 1 base and J shed 0 bases, with 11 bases lying between them. There are many counts of this clonotype. One entry per CDR3 protein, called by TCRdb with MiXCR from the 5' RACE reads. The sample comprises tens of thousands of distinct CDR3 sequences, over 10% of which are singletons, and more than 1.2% rests with the top ten. The TCR originated in an adult who was a healthcare worker with PCR-confirmed SARS-CoV-2 infection or an uninfected control (not recorded which). The source material was whole blood, sampled at baseline. The rearrangement uses TRBV29-1 and TRBJ2-3; D uncertain. CDR3 DNA: TGCAGCGTTGAAGGACTGCGTTCTAGCACAGATACGCAGTATTTT. This translates into CSVEGLRSSTDTQYF.